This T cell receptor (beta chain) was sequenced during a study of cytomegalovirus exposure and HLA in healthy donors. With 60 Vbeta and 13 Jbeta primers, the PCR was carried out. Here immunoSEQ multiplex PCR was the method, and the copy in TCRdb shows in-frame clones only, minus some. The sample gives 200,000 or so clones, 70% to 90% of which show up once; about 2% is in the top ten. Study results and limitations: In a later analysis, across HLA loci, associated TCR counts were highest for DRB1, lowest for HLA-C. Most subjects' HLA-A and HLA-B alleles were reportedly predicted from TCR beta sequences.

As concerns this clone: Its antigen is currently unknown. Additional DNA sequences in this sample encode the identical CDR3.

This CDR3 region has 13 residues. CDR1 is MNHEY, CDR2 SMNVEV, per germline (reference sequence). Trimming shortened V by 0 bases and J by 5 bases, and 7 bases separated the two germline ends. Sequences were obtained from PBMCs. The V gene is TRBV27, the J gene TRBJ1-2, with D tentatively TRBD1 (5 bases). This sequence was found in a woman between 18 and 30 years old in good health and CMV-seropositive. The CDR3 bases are TGTGCCAGCAGTTTATCCGGGGGATATGGCTACACCTTC. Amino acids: CASSLSGGYGYTF.